The 3 T cell receptor beta chains given below trace back to one sample, sequenced in a study of CD8 T cells in ankylosing spondylitis. TCRdb re-called the 5' RACE reads through MiXCR, storing one row per CDR3 protein. The table shows around 250,000 distinct CDR3 sequences, with 32% occurring only once. Specimen: blood, either unsorted or a sorted T cell fraction (not recorded which). Receptors were obtained from a male donor with ankylosing spondylitis or in good health (not recorded which).

This clonotype was seen a few times. The DNA for the CDR3 is TGTGCCAGCAGTGAAGTCAGGGCGGATACGCAGTATTTT. It translates to CASSEVRADTQYF. The V gene is TRBV6-1, the J gene TRBJ2-3; a possible D gene is TRBD1 (5 bases). Trimming left V 1 base short and J 6 bases short, with 8 bases between. The CDR3 length is 13 residues. The germline V gene has CDR1 MNHNS and CDR2 SASEGT.

This clonotype was seen more than once but under ten times. This sequence joins TRBV20-1 and TRBJ1-3, with D perhaps TRBD1 (5 bases). The CDR3 has 13 amino acids. V shed 6 bases and J shed 0 bases, with 9 bases lying between them. The V gene's germline CDR1 is DFQATT and CDR2 SNEGSKA (reference sequence). CDR3 sequence: CSARGSSGNTIYF. CDR3 nucleotide sequence: TGCAGTGCGAGGGGAAGCTCTGGAAACACCATATATTTT.

J is TRBJ2-7 and V is TRBV5-1; 8 bases line up with TRBD1. The CDR3 extends over 15 amino acids. The V gene end was trimmed by 0 bases and the J gene end by 5 bases; junction bases not matched to a gene: 7. Germline V CDR1 and CDR2: SGHRS, YFSETQ. The CDR3 DNA follows: TGCGCCAGCAGCTTGGCCGCCGGACAGGGCCACGAGCAGTACTTC. Protein: CASSLAAGQGHEQYF.